One and the same sample provided the 10 T cell receptor beta chains below, sequenced in a study of Graves' ophthalmopathy and Graves' hyperthyroidism. Using RNA transcripts, the TCR beta CDR3 regions were amplified. Amplification began with first-round RT-PCR using HTBI primers, then second-round multiplex PCR was performed. Each CDR3 protein gets one entry after TCRdb re-called the multiplex PCR reads with MiXCR. The table shows roughly 1.1 million distinct CDR3 sequences, with 35% to 45% occurring only once. The sequencing input was peripheral blood or thyroid tissue (not recorded which). These receptors were collected from an adult man with Graves' hyperthyroidism.

This clonotype has at least ten counts. The chain has TRBV29-1 and TRBJ2-7, with a weak D call TRBD1 (6 bases). Germline V lookup: CDR1 SQVTM, CDR2 ANQGSEA. The ends were cut back, 7 bases at V and 0 bases at J, with 16 bases in the middle. CDR3 length: 14 residues. The CDR3 DNA reads as TGCAGCGCCAGCCGGGACATCGGCTCCTACGAGCAGTACTTC. It is translated as CSASRDIGSYEQYF.

This clonotype was seen ten or more times. This rearrangement joins TRBV15 to TRBJ1-5; D call uncertain. This CDR3 is built from 15 residues. V was clipped by 1 base and J by 6 bases, with 13 bases between them. The V gene's germline CDR1 is LNHNV and CDR2 YYDKDF (reference sequence). Here the CDR3 DNA reads TGTGCCACCAGCAGAGCTGGAGGGAGCGGTCAGCCCCAGCATTTT. This translates into CATSRAGGSGQPQHF. Together with reference TRBV15 and TRBJ1-5, the CDR3 gives the full variable domain: DAMVIQNPRYQVTQFGKPVTLSCSQTLNHNVMYWYQQKSSQAPKLLFHYYDKDFNNEADTPDNFQSRRPNTSFCFLDIRSPGLGDTAMYLCATSRAGGSGQPQHFGDGTRLSIL.

The chain uses TRBV30 and TRBJ1-5, with 9 bases matching TRBD1. The V segment lost 2 bases and the J segment 4 bases; nucleotides outside the gene matches: 9. Germline CDR1 is GTSNPN and CDR2 is SVGIG (reference sequence). This CDR3 is 16 amino acids long. CDR3 in DNA: TGTGCCTGGAGTCCGATCGGACAGGGGACTAATCAGCCCCAGCATTTT. This sequence encodes CAWSPIGQGTNQPQHF.

This clonotype was seen a few times. The gene calls are TRBV7-9 and TRBJ2-7; weak D call: TRBD2 (6 bases). This CDR3 is 16 amino acids long. The V and J ends lost 4 bases and 2 bases respectively, with 18 bases between them. Germline loops: CDR1 SEHNR, CDR2 FQNEAQ (reference sequence). CDR3 loop: CASSSMVGTRTYEQYF. The CDR3 DNA sequence: TGTGCCAGCAGCTCGATGGTTGGGACTCGTACCTACGAGCAGTACTTC.

The rearrangement uses TRBV5-1 and TRBJ2-7, with D possibly TRBD1 on 5 matching bases. The germline V and J ends were trimmed by 4 bases and 7 bases, with 15 bases remaining between them. Germline V gives CDR1 SGHRS, CDR2 YFSETQ. The CDR3 totals 13 residues. The DNA of the CDR3 is TGCGCCAGCAGCCAGGACACCCACGGGGAGCAGTACTTC. It encodes CASSQDTHGEQYF. Supplemented by reference TRBV5-1 and TRBJ2-7, the full variable domain reads KAGVTQTPRYLIKTRGQQVTLSCSPISGHRSVSWYQQTPGQGLQFLFEYFSETQRNKGNFPGRFSGRQFSNSRSEMNVSTLELGDSALYLCASSQDTHGEQYFGPGTRLTVT.

This clonotype was counted ten times or more. This chain uses TRBV5-1 with TRBJ2-7; D is unclear. This CDR3 region has 13 residues. With 4 bases removed from V and 6 bases from J, the gap between germline ends came to 14 bases. Germline V gene sequence: CDR1 SGHRS, CDR2 YFSETQ. In DNA, the CDR3 is TGCGCCAGCAGCCCCGACGGGTGGGGCGAGCAGTACTTC. Encoded protein: CASSPDGWGEQYF.

This clonotype was found a few times. This chain links TRBV5-6 with TRBJ1-5; the match to TRBD1 covers 8 bases. Trimming removed 3 bases from V and 0 bases from J; junction bases left unmatched: 14. Germline V gene sequence: CDR1 SGHDT, CDR2 YYEEEE. The CDR3 loop spans 19 amino acids. The CDR3 region is CASSSTLGQGQYSNQPQHF. DNA of the CDR3: TGTGCCAGCAGCTCCACGCTAGGACAGGGCCAATATAGCAATCAGCCCCAGCATTTT. Full variable domain (rest looked up from reference TRBV5-6 and TRBJ1-5): DAGVTQSPTHLIKTRGQQVTLRCSPKSGHDTVSWYQQALGQGPQFIFQYYEEEERQRGNFPDRFSGHQFPNYSSELNVNALLLGDSALYLCASSSTLGQGQYSNQPQHFGDGTRLSIL.

For this clonotype: A much larger clone lies one base from this, so it may be a read error. The chain links TRBV29-1 to TRBJ2-7; TRBD1 matches 8 bases. Germline trimming cut 7 bases from V and 3 bases from J; bases unmatched to any gene: 5. This CDR3 region has 12 residues. Germline values: CDR1 SQVTM, CDR2 ANQGSEA. The CDR3 is CSGRDRYYEQYF. The CDR3 DNA is TGCAGCGGGCGGGACAGGTACTACGAGCAGTACTTC.

Comment on this clonotype: Possible read error: a much larger clone is one base away. The chain has TRBV20-1 and TRBJ1-2; D gene unclear. Germline-derived CDR1 and CDR2 are DFQATT and SNEGSKA (reference sequence). V was pared by 0 bases and J by 3 bases, with 14 bases between. The CDR3 has 15 residues. CDR3 sequence reads: CSARDSVSGDYGYTF. Written as DNA, the CDR3 is TGCAGTGCTAGAGATTCGGTGTCCGGAGACTATGGCTACACCTTC.

This clonotype was found a few times. This sequence joins TRBV4-3 and TRBJ1-4; D is ambiguous. The CDR3 has 16 amino acids. Trimming pared 0 bases from V and 0 bases from J, leaving 8 bases between. Germline V lookup: CDR1 LGHNA, CDR2 YSLEER. The CDR3 coding sequence is TGCGCCAGCAGCCAAGATTTAGCTGCAACTAATGAAAAACTGTTTTTT. Amino acids: CASSQDLAATNEKLFF.